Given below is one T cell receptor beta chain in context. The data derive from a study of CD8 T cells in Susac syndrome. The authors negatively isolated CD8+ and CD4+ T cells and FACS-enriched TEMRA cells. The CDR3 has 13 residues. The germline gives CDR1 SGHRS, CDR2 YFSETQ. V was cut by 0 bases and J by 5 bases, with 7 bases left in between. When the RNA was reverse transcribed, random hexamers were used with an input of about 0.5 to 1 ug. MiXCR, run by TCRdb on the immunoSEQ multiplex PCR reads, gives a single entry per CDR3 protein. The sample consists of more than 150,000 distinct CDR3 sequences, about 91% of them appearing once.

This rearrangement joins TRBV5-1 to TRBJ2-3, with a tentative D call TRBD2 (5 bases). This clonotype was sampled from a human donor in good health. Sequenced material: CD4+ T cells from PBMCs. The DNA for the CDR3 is TGCGCCAGCAGCTTGGGCGGGCGAGATACGCAGTATTTT. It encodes CASSLGGRDTQYF. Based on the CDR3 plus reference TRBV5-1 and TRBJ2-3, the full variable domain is KAGVTQTPRYLIKTRGQQVTLSCSPISGHRSVSWYQQTPGQGLQFLFEYFSETQRNKGNFPGRFSGRQFSNSRSEMNVSTLELGDSALYLCASSLGGRDTQYFGPGTRLTVL.